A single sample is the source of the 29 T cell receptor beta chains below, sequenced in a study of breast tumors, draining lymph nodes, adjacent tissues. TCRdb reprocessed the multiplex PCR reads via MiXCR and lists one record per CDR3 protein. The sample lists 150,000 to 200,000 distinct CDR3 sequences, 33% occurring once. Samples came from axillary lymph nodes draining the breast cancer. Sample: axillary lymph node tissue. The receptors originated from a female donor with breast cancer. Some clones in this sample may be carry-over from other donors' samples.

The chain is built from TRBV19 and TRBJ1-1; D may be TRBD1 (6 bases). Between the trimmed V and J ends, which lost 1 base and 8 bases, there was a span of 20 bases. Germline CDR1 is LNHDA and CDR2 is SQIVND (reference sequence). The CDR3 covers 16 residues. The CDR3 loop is CASSIGNPGAGTEAFF. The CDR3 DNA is TGTGCCAGTAGTATAGGGAATCCGGGGGCGGGCACGGAAGCTTTCTTT.

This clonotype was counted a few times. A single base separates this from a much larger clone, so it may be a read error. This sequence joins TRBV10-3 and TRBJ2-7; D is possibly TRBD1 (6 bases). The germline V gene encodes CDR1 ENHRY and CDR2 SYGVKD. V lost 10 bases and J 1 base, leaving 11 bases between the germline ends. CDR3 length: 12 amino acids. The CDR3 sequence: CATGAFSYEQYF. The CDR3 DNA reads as TGTGCCACAGGGGCATTTTCCTACGAGCAGTACTTC.

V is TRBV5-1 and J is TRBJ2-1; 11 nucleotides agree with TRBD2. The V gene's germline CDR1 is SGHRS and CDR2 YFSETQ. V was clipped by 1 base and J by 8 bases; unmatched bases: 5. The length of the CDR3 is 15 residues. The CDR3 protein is CASSLITSGSYEQFF. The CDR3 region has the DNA TGCGCCAGCAGCTTGATCACTAGCGGGAGTTATGAGCAGTTCTTC.

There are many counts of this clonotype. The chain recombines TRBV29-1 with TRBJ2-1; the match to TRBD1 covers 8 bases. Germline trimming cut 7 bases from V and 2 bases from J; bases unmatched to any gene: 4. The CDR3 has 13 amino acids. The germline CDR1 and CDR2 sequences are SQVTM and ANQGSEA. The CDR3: CSAWTGTYNEQFF. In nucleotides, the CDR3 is TGCAGCGCCTGGACAGGGACCTACAATGAGCAGTTCTTC.

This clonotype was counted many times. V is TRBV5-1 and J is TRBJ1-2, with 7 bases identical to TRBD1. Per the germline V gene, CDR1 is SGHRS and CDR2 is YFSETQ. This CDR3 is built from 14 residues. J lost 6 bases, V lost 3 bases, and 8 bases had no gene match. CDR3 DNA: TGCGCCAGCAGCTCCGAAGGGGGCGTAAATGGCTACACCTTC. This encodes CASSSEGGVNGYTF.

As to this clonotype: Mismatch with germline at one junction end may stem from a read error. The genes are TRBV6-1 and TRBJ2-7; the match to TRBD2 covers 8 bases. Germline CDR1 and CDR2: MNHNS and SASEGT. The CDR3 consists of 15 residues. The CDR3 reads CASRKVGLDPYERYF. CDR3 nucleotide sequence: TGTGCCAGCAGGAAGGTGGGACTAGACCCCTACGAGCGGTACTTC.

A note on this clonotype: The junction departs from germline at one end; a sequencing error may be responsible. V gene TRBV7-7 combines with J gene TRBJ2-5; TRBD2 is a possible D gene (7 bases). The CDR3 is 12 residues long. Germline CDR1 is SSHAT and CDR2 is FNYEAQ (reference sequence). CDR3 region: CASSLVGGDQYF. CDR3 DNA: TGTGCTAGCAGCTTAGTAGGGGGGGACCAGTACTTC.

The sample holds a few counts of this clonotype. CDR3 amino acids: CASSQRQGPTYEQYF. The CDR3 DNA is TGTGCCAGCAGCCAGCGACAGGGCCCGACCTACGAGCAGTACTTC. V is TRBV3-2 and J is TRBJ2-7; TRBD1, the table's D call, was not compared with the DNA. TRBV3-2 is tagged as a pseudogene. The CDR3 has 15 amino acids.

The CDR3 DNA follows: TGCAGTGCTAGAGACGGCAGGGGGTCTTCTGAAGCTTTCTTT. Translating gives CSARDGRGSSEAFF. This rearrangement joins TRBV20-1 to TRBJ1-1; 7 bases align to TRBD1. The CDR3 is 14 residues long. CDR1 DFQATT and CDR2 SNEGSKA come from the germline V gene (reference sequence). Unmatched junction bases numbered 7, after V lost 0 bases and J lost 6 bases.

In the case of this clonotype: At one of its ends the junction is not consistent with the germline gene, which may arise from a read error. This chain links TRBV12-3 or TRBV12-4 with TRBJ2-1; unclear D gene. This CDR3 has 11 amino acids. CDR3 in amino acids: CASSLVNEQLF. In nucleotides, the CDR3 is TGTGCCAGCAGTTTAGTCAATGAGCAGCTCTTC.

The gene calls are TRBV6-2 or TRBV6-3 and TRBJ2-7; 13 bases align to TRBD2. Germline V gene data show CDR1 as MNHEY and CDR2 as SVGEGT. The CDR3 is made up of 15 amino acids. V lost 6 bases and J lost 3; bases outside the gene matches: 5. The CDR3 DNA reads TGTGCCAGCAGCCCGGGACTAGCGGGGTTCTACGAGCAGTACTTC. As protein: CASSPGLAGFYEQYF.

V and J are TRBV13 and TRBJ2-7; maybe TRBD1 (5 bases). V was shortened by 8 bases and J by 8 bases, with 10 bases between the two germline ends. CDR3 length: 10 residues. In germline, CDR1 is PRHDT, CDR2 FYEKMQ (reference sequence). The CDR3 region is CASGKGKQYF. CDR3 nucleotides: TGTGCCAGCGGGAAGGGGAAGCAGTACTTC.

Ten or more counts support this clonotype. The CDR3 sequence: CASSSDSVNYGYTF. CDR3 nucleotides: TGTGCCAGCAGTTCGGACAGTGTTAACTATGGCTACACCTTC. The rearrangement links TRBV12-3 or TRBV12-4 to TRBJ1-2; a weak D match, TRBD1 (6 bases). This CDR3 has 14 residues. V gave up 4 bases and J gave up 1 base, with 10 bases separating them.

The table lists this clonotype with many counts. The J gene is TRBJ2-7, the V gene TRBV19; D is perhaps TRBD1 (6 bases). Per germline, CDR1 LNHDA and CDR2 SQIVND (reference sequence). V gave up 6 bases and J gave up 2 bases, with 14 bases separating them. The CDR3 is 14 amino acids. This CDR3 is CASRDTGLTYEQYF. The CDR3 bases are TGTGCCAGTAGGGATACAGGGTTGACCTACGAGCAGTACTTC. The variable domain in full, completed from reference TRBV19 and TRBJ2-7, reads DGGITQSPKYLFRKEGQNVTLSCEQNLNHDAMYWYRQDPGQGLRLIYYSQIVNDFQKGDIAEGYSVSREKKESFPLTVTSAQKNPTAFYLCASRDTGLTYEQYFGPGTRLTVT.

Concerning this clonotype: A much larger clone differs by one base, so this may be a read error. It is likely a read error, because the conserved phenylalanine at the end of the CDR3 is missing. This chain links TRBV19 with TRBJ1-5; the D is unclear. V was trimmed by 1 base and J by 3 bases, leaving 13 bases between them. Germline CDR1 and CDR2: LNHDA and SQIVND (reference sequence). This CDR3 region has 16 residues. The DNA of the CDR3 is TGTGCCAGTAGTATAGGGGCCCCCGGCCACAATCAGCCCCAGCATTCT. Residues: CASSIGAPGHNQPQHS.

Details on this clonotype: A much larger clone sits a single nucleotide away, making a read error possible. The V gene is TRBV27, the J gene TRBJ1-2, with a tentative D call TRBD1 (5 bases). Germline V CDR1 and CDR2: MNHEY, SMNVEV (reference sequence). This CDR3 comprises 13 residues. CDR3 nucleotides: TGTGCCTGCAGCCCCCGGGGGGGCTATGGCTACACCTTC. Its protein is CACSPRGGYGYTF.

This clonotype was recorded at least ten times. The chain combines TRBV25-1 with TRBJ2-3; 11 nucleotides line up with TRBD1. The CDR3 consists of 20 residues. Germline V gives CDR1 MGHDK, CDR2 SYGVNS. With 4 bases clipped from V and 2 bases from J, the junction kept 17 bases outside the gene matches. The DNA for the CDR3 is TGTGCCAGCAGTGTGGGACAGGGGGACCCCTCAGGGGGTCTCACAGATACGCAGTATTTT. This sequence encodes CASSVGQGDPSGGLTDTQYF.

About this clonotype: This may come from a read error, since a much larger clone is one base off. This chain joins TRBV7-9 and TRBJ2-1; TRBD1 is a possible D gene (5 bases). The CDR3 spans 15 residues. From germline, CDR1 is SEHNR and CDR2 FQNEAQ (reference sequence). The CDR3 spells CASSFNRLSYNEQLF. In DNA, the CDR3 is TGTGCCAGCAGCTTTAACAGGCTCTCCTACAATGAGCAGCTCTTC.

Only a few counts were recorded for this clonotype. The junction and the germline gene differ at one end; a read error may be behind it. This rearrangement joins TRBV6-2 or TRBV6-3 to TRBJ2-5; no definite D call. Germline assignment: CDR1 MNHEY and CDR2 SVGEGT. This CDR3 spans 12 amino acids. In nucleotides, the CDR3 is TGTGCCAGCAGTCACTCCGCGGAGACCCAGTACTTC. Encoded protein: CASSHSAETQYF.

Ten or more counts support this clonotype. CDR3 in DNA: TGCAGTGCTAGGGGGATAGGGGCGATGAGTCAGCCCCAGCATTTT. Protein: CSARGIGAMSQPQHF. This chain joins TRBV20-1 and TRBJ1-5; D may be TRBD1 (5 bases). The V gene's germline CDR1 is DFQATT and CDR2 SNEGSKA (reference sequence). There are 15 residues in the CDR3. Trimming pared 3 bases from V and 6 bases from J, leaving 18 bases between.

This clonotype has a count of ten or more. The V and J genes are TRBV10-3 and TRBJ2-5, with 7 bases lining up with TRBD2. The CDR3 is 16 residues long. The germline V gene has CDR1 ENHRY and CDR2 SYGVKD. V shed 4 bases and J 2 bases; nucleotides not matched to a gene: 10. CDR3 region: CAISGTRGGVQETQYF. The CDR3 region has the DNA TGTGCCATCAGTGGGACTCGCGGGGGAGTTCAAGAGACCCAGTACTTC.

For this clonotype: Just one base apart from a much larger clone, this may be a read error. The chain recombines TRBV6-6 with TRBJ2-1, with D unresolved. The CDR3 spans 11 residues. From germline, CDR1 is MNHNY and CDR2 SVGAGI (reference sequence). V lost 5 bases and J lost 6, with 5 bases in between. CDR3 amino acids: CASSDSNEQFF. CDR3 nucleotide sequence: TGTGCCAGCAGTGATAGCAATGAGCAGTTCTTC.

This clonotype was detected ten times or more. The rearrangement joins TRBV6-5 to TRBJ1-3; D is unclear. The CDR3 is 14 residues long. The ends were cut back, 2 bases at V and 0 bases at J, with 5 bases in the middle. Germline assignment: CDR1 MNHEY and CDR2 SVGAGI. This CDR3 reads CASSYGSSGNTIYF. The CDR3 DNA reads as TGTGCCAGCAGTTACGGTTCCTCTGGAAACACCATATATTTT.

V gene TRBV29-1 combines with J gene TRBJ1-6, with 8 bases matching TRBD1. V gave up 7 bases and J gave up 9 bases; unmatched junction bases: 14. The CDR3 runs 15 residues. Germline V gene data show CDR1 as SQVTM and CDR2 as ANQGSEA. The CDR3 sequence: CSGEKPGQAVSPLHF. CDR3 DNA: TGCAGCGGAGAAAAACCGGGACAGGCAGTTTCACCCCTCCACTTT.

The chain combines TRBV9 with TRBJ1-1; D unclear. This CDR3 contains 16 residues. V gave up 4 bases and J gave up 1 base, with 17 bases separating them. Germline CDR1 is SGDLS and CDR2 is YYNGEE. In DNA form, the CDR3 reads TGTGCCAGCAGCTCCCACTTCCTCCCGGGGAACACTGAAGCTTTCTTT. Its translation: CASSSHFLPGNTEAFF.

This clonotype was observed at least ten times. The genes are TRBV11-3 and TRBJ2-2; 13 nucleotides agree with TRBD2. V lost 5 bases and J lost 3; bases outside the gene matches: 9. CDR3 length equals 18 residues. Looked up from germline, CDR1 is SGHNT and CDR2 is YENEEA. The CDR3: CASSPGKGLAGDTGELFF. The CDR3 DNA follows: TGTGCCAGCAGCCCAGGAAAAGGACTAGCGGGGGACACCGGGGAGCTGTTTTTT.

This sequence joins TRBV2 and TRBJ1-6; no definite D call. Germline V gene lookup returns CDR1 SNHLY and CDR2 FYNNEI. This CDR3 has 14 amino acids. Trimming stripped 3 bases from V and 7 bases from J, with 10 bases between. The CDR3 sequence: CASSETLGNSPLHF. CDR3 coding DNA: TGTGCCAGCAGTGAGACACTGGGGAATTCACCCCTCCACTTT.

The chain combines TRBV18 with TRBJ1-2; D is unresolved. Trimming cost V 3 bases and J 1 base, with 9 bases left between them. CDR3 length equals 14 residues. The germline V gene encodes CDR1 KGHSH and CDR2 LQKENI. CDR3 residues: CASSPNGDNYGYTF. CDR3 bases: TGTGCCAGCTCACCTAATGGGGATAACTATGGCTACACCTTC.

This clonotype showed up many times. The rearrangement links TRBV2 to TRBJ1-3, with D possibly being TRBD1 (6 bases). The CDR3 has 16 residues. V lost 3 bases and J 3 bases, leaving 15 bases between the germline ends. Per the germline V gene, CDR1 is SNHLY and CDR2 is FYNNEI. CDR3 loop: CASSEVEQGLGNTIYF. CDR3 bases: TGTGCCAGCAGTGAGGTAGAACAGGGCCTTGGAAACACCATATATTTT.